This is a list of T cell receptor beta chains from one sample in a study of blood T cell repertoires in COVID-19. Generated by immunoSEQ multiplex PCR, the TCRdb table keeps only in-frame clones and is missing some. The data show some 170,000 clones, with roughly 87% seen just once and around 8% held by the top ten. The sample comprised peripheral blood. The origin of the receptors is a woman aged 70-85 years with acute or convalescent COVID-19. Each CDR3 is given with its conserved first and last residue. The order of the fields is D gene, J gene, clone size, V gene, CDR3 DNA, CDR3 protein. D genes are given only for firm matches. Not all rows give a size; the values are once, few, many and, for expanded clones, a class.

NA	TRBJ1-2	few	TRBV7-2	TGTGCCAGCAGCTTAGCTGACAGCTTCTATGGCTACACCTTC	CASSLADSFYGYTF
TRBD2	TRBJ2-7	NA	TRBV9	TGTGCCAGCAGCCCACAAGCGGGGGGGCCCCGCGAGCAGTACTTC	CASSPQAGGPREQYF
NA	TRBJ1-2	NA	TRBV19	TGTGCCAGTACCCTACCCCAGGGCAACTATGGCTACACCTTC	CASTLPQGNYGYTF
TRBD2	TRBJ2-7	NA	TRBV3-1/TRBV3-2	TGTGCCAGCAGCCGGGAACGGGGCCGGGGGGTTAAGCAGTACTTC	CASSRERGRGVKQYF
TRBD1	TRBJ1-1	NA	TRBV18	TGTGCCAGCTCACCGCAGGGGGCCACTGAAGCTTTCTTT	CASSPQGATEAFF
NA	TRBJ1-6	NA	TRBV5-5	TGTGCCAGCAGCGTGCCACAGGGCCAAGCCTATAATTCACCCCTCCACTTT	CASSVPQGQAYNSPLHF
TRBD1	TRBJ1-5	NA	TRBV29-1	TGCAGCGTTAGAGAGACAGGGGTTGATCAGCCCCAGCATTTT	CSVRETGVDQPQHF
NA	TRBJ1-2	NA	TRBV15	TGTGCCACCAGCAGAGAAAGGACAGCGTCGTTCTATGGCTACACCTTC	CATSRERTASFYGYTF
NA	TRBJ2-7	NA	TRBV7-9	TGTGCCAGCAGTCAAGATACAGGGAAGGAGCAGTACTTC	CASSQDTGKEQYF
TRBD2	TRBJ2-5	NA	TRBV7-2	TGTGCCAGCAGCTTGGCCGGGAGGGAGACCCAGTACTTC	CASSLAGRETQYF
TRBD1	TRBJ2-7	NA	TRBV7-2	TGTGCCAGCAGGGGGGACAGGGTTTCCTACGAGCAGTACTTC	CASRGDRVSYEQYF
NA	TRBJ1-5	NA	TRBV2	TGTGCCAGCACACGGGAGGGCAATCAGCCCCAGCATTTT	CASTREGNQPQHF
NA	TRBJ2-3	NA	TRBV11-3	TGTGCCAGCAGCCCCGGGACTTGGGAAACAGATACGCAGTATTTT	CASSPGTWETDTQYF
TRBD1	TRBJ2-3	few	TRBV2	TGTGCCAGCAGCCCTATGGGACAGACTAGCACAGATACGCAGTATTTT	CASSPMGQTSTDTQYF
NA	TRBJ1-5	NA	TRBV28	TGTGCCAGCAGTTTATTAGCATCCCGATCCCCCAATAGCAATCAGCCCCAGCATTTT	CASSLLASRSPNSNQPQHF
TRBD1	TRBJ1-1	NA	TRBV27	TGTGCCAGCAGGGGGACAGAAGACACTGAAGCTTTCTTT	CASRGTEDTEAFF
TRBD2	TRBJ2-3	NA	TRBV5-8	TGTGCCAGCAGCTTGGAAGGCGGGGGAACAGATACGCAGTATTTT	CASSLEGGGTDTQYF
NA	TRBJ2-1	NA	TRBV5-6	TGTGCCAGCAGCTGGGGCGTTGGGGATGAGCAGTTCTTC	CASSWGVGDEQFF
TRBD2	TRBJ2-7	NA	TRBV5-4	TGTGCCAGCAGCTTGGGACTAGCGGGGGCACTTTACGAGCAGTACTTC	CASSLGLAGALYEQYF
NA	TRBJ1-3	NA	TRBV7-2	TGTGCCAGCAGCTCCCTAGAGCCTGGAAACACCATATATTTT	CASSSLEPGNTIYF
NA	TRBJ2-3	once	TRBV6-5	TGTGCCAGCAGTCCCCTAGGGGGAAGCACAGATACGCAGTATTTT	CASSPLGGSTDTQYF
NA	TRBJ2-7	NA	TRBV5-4	TGTGCCAGCAGCTTGGGTGCAGGGGTCTACGAGCAGTACTTC	CASSLGAGVYEQYF